Presented here are 12 T cell receptor beta chains from one specimen sequenced in a study of CD8 T cells in Susac syndrome (dated by TCRdb to about 2019). Library preparation used the immunoSEQ multiplex PCR assay. RNA was extracted using the RNeasy kit, and about 0.45 to 1 microgram was reverse transcribed with random hexamers. TCRdb's own reprocessing of the public reads used fastp at Q25 and MiXCR and kept productive beta chains. Each entry is one CDR3 protein sequence, shown with its most common DNA and genes. The sample data list 180,000 or so distinct CDR3 sequences, and around 95% of these were observed just once. Together, the top ten hold under 0.095% of the sample. Sequencing was done on a sample of CD4+ T cells from PBMCs. The receptors were gathered from a human donor with multiple sclerosis.

The chain joins TRBV10-2 to TRBJ2-1, with TRBD2 matching over 10 bases. Losses at the gene ends were 4 bases for V and 7 bases for J; bases not matched to a gene: 13. The CDR3 spans 17 residues. Looked up from germline, CDR1 is WSHSY and CDR2 is SAAADI. For the CDR3, the DNA is TGCGCCAGCAGTGTGATAGCGGGGGGCCCTATTGAGAATGAGCAGTTCTTC. Encoded protein: CASSVIAGGPIENEQFF.

The chain uses TRBV6-5 and TRBJ2-2; D uncertain. The V and J ends lost 2 bases and 2 bases respectively, with 3 bases between them. The CDR3 runs to 13 residues. CDR1 is MNHEY, CDR2 SVGAGI, per germline. DNA of the CDR3: TGTGCCAGCAGTTACGATAACACCGGGGAGCTGTTTTTT. It specifies CASSYDNTGELFF.

This chain connects TRBV20-1 to TRBJ2-3; 8 bases match TRBD1. The CDR3 covers 15 residues. Germline-derived CDR1 and CDR2 are DFQATT and SNEGSKA (reference sequence). The V segment lost 2 bases and the J segment 3 bases; nucleotides outside the gene matches: 7. In DNA form, the CDR3 reads TGCAGTGCTAGACGTCCCGGGACAGGAACAGATACGCAGTATTTT. This translates into CSARRPGTGTDTQYF.

The chain combines TRBV20-1 with TRBJ2-7; 8 bases agree with TRBD2. V was pared by 3 bases and J by 4 bases, with 5 bases of the junction left unmatched. The CDR3 covers 13 residues. Germline CDR1 is DFQATT and CDR2 is SNEGSKA (reference sequence). In nucleotides, the CDR3 is TGCAGTGCTAGTAGGACTAGCCCATACGAGCAGTACTTC. It translates to CSASRTSPYEQYF.

This chain connects TRBV29-1 to TRBJ2-3; TRBD1 is a possible D gene (6 bases). V was cut by 6 bases and J by 0 bases, with 13 bases left in between. CDR3 length: 14 residues. Germline V gene lookup returns CDR1 SQVTM and CDR2 ANQGSEA. The CDR3 DNA reads TGCAGCGTCAAACAGGGTCCTAGCACAGATACGCAGTATTTT. Protein: CSVKQGPSTDTQYF.

In its sample, this clonotype was seen once. The rearrangement joins TRBV19 to TRBJ1-1; D remains unclear. The CDR3 runs to 13 residues. The V end was cut by 6 bases, the J end by 1 base, with 9 bases between. The germline V gene has CDR1 LNHDA and CDR2 SQIVND (reference sequence). The CDR3 region has the DNA TGTGCCAGTAGGCCGATCGGGAACACTGAAGCTTTCTTT. Translated, it gives CASRPIGNTEAFF. Using reference TRBV19 and TRBJ1-1 for the parts outside the CDR3, the full variable domain is DGGITQSPKYLFRKEGQNVTLSCEQNLNHDAMYWYRQDPGQGLRLIYYSQIVNDFQKGDIAEGYSVSREKKESFPLTVTSAQKNPTAFYLCASRPIGNTEAFFGQGTRLTVV.

V is TRBV28 and J is TRBJ2-5; weak D call: TRBD1 (7 bases). This CDR3 comprises 16 residues. Trimming took off 2 bases at V and 2 bases at J, with 15 bases between the two ends. Germline assignment: CDR1 MDHEN and CDR2 SYDVKM. DNA for the CDR3: TGTGCCAGCAGTTTAAGTGGTCAGGGGGGACAAGAGACCCAGTACTTC. As protein: CASSLSGQGGQETQYF. Combining the CDR3 with reference TRBV28 and TRBJ2-5 gives the whole variable domain DVKVTQSSRYLVKRTGEKVFLECVQDMDHENMFWYRQDPGLGLRLIYFSYDVKMKEKGDIPEGYSVSREKKERFSLILESASTNQTSMYLCASSLSGQGGQETQYFGPGTRLLVL.

The J gene is TRBJ2-3, the V gene TRBV27, with 8 bases lining up with TRBD2. The germline CDR1 and CDR2 sequences are MNHEY and SMNVEV (reference sequence). Losses at the gene ends were 2 bases for V and 2 bases for J; bases not matched to a gene: 3. The CDR3 is 15 amino acids. The CDR3 DNA follows: TGTGCCAGCAGTTTAACAGCGGGGGCCACAGATACGCAGTATTTT. This sequence encodes CASSLTAGATDTQYF.

The genes are TRBV7-9 and TRBJ2-5, with D unresolved. Germline assignment: CDR1 SEHNR and CDR2 FQNEAQ (reference sequence). The CDR3 has 13 residues. V was cut by 5 bases and J by 4 bases, with 11 bases left in between. This chain's CDR3 is CASSRAILETQYF. CDR3 DNA: TGTGCCAGCAGCCGAGCGATTCTAGAGACCCAGTACTTC.

This chain joins TRBV29-1 and TRBJ1-1; D uncertain. CDR1 and CDR2 from the germline V gene are SQVTM and ANQGSEA. Trimming took 7 bases from V and 3 from J, leaving 9 bases between them. This CDR3 has 11 residues. The CDR3 region has the DNA TGCAGCGCCTGGAAGGACACTGAAGCTTTCTTT. It specifies CSAWKDTEAFF. Full variable domain (rest looked up from reference TRBV29-1 and TRBJ1-1): SAVISQKPSRDICQRGTSLTIQCQVDSQVTMMFWYRQQPGQSLTLIATANQGSEATYESGFVIDKFPISRPNLTFSTLTVSNMSPEDSSIYLCSAWKDTEAFFGQGTRLTVV.

This clonotype appeared once. The rearrangement uses TRBV5-6 and TRBJ1-5; D is ambiguous. Between the trimmed V and J ends, which lost 2 bases and 2 bases, there was a span of 8 bases. The germline V gene has CDR1 SGHDT and CDR2 YYEEEE. The CDR3 totals 14 residues. The CDR3 here is CASSFRDGNQPQHF. The DNA of the CDR3 is TGTGCCAGCAGCTTTCGTGACGGCAATCAGCCCCAGCATTTT.

The chain combines TRBV7-2 with TRBJ2-3; no clear D. With 4 bases removed from V and 8 bases from J, the gap between germline ends came to 16 bases. CDR1 SGHTA and CDR2 FQGNSA come from the germline V gene. This CDR3 region has 14 residues. CDR3 DNA: TGTGCCAGCAGCTCCCCGAGTTTAGTGGGTACGCAGTATTTT. The encoded protein is CASSSPSLVGTQYF.